The source of this T cell receptor (beta chain) is a study of T cell repertoires in cytomegalovirus infection. Overall study: From public TCR beta signatures came an indication of both CMV infection and matching HLA type.

There are 13 residues in the CDR3. The V and J ends lost 6 bases and 5 bases respectively, with 13 bases between them. Germline CDR1 reads SEHNR; CDR2 reads FQNEAQ (reference sequence). General study points: Clonotype analysis showed dominance of the ex vivo response by HLA-C-restricted CMV-specific TCR beta clonotypes.

There are a few counts of this clonotype. Its specificity is not known. TCRdb reanalysed the reads using MiXCR and keeps one entry per CDR3 protein. The sample lists nearly 650,000 distinct CDR3 sequences, more than 20% occurring once. The sequencing sample was made of CD8+ T cells from PBMCs. This receptor was obtained from a human donor in good health (CMV status not recorded). Some clones in this sample may be carry-over from other donors' samples. J is TRBJ2-5 and V is TRBV7-9, with D hard to call. CDR3 protein: CASRLVDGETQYF. The CDR3 DNA reads TGTGCCAGCAGATTGGTTGATGGGGAGACCCAGTACTTC.